This passage covers 5 T cell receptor beta chains from one sample sequenced in a study of blood T cell repertoires in COVID-19. Assay: immunoSEQ multiplex PCR; the TCRdb copy retains only in-frame clones and omits some. The table shows about 180,000 clones, with about 91% occurring only once. The sample was peripheral blood. The receptor set was obtained from a woman aged 25 to 39 with acute or convalescent COVID-19.

The CDR3 DNA reads as TGTGCCAGCAGCAAAAATCCGGGGACAGGGTGGACCTTCGGTGGCTACACCTTC. It encodes CASSKNPGTGWTFGGYTF. The chain carries TRBV21-1 and TRBJ1-2; TRBD1, the table's D call, lacks a check against the DNA. TRBV21-1 is flagged as a pseudogene. The CDR3 runs 18 residues.

This clone was detected only once. The chain uses TRBV7-9 and TRBJ1-1, with 7 bases matching TRBD1. CDR1 and CDR2 (germline): SEHNR, FQNEAQ (reference sequence). Trimming at V came to 2 bases and at J to 4 bases, leaving 7 bases not matched to a gene. The CDR3 runs to 15 residues. CDR3 sequence (DNA): TGTGCCAGCAGCTTAAGTGGGGCAGGGGGCACTGAAGCTTTCTTT. It translates to CASSLSGAGGTEAFF. The whole variable domain, remainder taken from reference TRBV7-9 and TRBJ1-1, is DTGVSQNPRHKITKRGQNVTFRCDPISEHNRLYWYRQTLGQGPEFLTYFQNEAQLEKSRLLSDRFSAERPKGSFSTLEIQRTEQGDSAMYLCASSLSGAGGTEAFFGQGTRLTVV.

The chain recombines TRBV7-9 with TRBJ2-1; the match to TRBD2 covers 8 bases. Germline CDR1 is SEHNR and CDR2 is FQNEAQ (reference sequence). V gave up 4 bases and J gave up 6 bases; unmatched junction bases: 8. This CDR3 has 15 amino acids. The CDR3 DNA follows: TGTGCCAGCAGCTCCCCGGGGACTAGTGCCAATGAGCAGTTCTTC. Its translation: CASSSPGTSANEQFF.

The V gene is TRBV4-1, the J gene TRBJ2-7, with a weak D call TRBD2 (5 bases). V lost 2 bases and J lost 6, with 14 bases in between. Per germline, CDR1 MGHRA and CDR2 YSYEKL. The CDR3 spans 14 residues. CDR3 nucleotide sequence: TGCGCCAGCAGCCAACCACTCTCCAGCGGCGAGCAGTACTTC. This codes for CASSQPLSSGEQYF.

The genes are TRBV5-6 and TRBJ2-7, with D possibly being TRBD2 (5 bases). CDR3 length: 14 residues. Germline V gene lookup returns CDR1 SGHDT and CDR2 YYEEEE. V was trimmed by 0 bases and J by 0 bases, leaving 7 bases between them. This CDR3 reads CASSLGGNSYEQYF. The CDR3 region has the DNA TGTGCCAGCAGCTTGGGAGGGAACTCCTACGAGCAGTACTTC.